This TCR beta chain was retrieved from a study of blood T cell repertoires in COVID-19. Across the whole study: Sources were T cells, B-cell-depleted T cells, or PBMCs; the material itself was cDNA or gDNA.

This clone appeared a single time. The CDR3 consists of 19 residues. Germline V CDR1 and CDR2: WNHNN, SYGVQD (reference sequence). V lost 3 bases, J lost 7 bases, and 14 bases stayed unmatched. Clones were sequenced by immunoSEQ multiplex PCR, and TCRdb holds only the in-frame ones, with some missing. The repertoire holds more than 200,000 clones, with approximately 87% as singletons. The V gene is TRBV10-1, the J gene TRBJ2-1; 14 nucleotides align to TRBD2. This clonotype originated in a woman aged 50 to 60 with acute or convalescent COVID-19. The sequenced material came from peripheral blood. The CDR3 sequence: CASSDGTSGSRFGANEQFF. CDR3 bases: TGCGCCAGCAGTGACGGGACTAGCGGGAGTAGGTTTGGGGCAAATGAGCAGTTCTTC.